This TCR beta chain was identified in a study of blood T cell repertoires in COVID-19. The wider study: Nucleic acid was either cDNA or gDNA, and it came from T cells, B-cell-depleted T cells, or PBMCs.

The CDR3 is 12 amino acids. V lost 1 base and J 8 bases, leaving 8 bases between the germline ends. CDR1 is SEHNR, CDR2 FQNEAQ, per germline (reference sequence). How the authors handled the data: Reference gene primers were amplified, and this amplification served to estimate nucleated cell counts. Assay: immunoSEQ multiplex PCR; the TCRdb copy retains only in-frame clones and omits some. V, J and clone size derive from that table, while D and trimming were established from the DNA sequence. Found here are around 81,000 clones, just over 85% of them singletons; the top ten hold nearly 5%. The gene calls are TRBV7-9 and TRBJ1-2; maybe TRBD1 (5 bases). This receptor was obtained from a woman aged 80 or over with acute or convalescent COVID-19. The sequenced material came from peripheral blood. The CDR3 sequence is CASSLDGGGYTF. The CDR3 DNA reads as TGTGCCAGCAGCTTAGACGGGGGAGGCTACACCTTC.